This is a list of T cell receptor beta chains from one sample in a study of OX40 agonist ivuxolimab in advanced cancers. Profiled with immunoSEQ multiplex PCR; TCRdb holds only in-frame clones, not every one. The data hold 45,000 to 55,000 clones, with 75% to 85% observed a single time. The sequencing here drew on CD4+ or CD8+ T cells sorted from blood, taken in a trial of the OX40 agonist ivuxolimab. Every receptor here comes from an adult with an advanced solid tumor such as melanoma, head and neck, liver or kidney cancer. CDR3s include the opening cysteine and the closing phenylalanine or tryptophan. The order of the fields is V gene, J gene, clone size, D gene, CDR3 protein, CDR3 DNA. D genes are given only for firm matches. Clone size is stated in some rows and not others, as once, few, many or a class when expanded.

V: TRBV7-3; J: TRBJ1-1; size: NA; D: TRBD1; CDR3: CASSPGGVFMNTEAFF; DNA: TGTGCCAGCAGCCCAGGGGGGGTTTTTATGAACACTGAAGCTTTCTTT
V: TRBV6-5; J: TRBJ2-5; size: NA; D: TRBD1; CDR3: CASSRTGQETQYF; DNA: TGTGCCAGCAGCCGGACAGGCCAAGAGACCCAGTACTTC
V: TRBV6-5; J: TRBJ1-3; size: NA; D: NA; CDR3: CASSYGTLSSGNTIYF; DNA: TGTGCCAGCAGTTACGGGACACTGAGCTCTGGAAACACCATATATTTT
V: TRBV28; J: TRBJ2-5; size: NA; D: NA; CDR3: CASSVYGTPQETQYF; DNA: TGTGCCAGCAGTGTATATGGGACTCCTCAAGAGACCCAGTACTTC
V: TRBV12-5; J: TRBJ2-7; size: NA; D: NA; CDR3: CASGLRVWGRDGYEQYF; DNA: TGTGCTAGTGGTTTGAGGGTTTGGGGCAGGGACGGGTACGAGCAGTACTTC
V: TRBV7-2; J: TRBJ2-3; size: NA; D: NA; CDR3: CASSFGGFTDTQYF; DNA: TGTGCCAGCAGCTTTGGGGGGTTCACAGATACGCAGTATTTT
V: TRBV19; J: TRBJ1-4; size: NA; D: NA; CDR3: CASSITKATNEKLFF; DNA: TGTGCCAGTAGTATCACGAAGGCAACTAATGAAAAACTGTTTTTT
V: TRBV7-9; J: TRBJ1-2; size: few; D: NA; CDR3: CASSLAEGPSYGYTF; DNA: TGTGCCAGCAGCTTAGCGGAGGGCCCTAGTTATGGCTACACCTTC
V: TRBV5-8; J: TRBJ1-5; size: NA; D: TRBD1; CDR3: CASSTELTGMGDQPQHF; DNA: TGTGCCAGCAGCACCGAATTGACAGGGATGGGCGATCAGCCCCAGCATTTT
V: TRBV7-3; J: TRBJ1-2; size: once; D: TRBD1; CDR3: CASSSTGGQTYGYTF; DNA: TGTGCCAGCAGCTCCACAGGGGGCCAAACGTATGGCTACACCTTC
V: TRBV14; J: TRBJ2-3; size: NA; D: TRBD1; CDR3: CASSLLQGADTQYF; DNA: TGTGCCAGCAGCCTCTTACAGGGGGCTGATACGCAGTATTTT
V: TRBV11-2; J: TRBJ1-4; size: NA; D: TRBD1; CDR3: CASSLDLAGGNEKLFF; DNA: TGTGCCAGCAGCTTAGATCTGGCAGGGGGTAATGAAAAACTGTTTTTT
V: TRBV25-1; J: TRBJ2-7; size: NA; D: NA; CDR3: CASSPLGYEQYF; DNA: TGTGCCAGCTCACCTTTAGGATACGAGCAGTACTTC
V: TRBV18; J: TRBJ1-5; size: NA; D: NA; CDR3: CASSQSVGMDNQPQHF; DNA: TGTGCCAGCTCACAATCCGTGGGTATGGACAATCAGCCCCAGCATTTT
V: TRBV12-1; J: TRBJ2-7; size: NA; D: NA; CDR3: CASSFAQGRYEQYF; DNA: TGTGCCAGCAGCTTTGCCCAGGGAAGGTACGAGCAGTACTTC
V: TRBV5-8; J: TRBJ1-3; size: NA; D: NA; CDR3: CASSLDQLTGNTIYF; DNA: TGTGCCAGCAGCTTGGACCAACTCACCGGAAACACCATATATTTT
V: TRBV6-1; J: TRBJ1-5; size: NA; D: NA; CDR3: CASSARENQPQHF; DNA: TGTGCCAGCAGTGCCAGGGAGAATCAGCCCCAGCATTTT
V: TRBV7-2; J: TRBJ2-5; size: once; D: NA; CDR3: CASSSAFGEETQYF; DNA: TGTGCCAGCAGCTCAGCCTTCGGTGAAGAGACCCAGTACTTC